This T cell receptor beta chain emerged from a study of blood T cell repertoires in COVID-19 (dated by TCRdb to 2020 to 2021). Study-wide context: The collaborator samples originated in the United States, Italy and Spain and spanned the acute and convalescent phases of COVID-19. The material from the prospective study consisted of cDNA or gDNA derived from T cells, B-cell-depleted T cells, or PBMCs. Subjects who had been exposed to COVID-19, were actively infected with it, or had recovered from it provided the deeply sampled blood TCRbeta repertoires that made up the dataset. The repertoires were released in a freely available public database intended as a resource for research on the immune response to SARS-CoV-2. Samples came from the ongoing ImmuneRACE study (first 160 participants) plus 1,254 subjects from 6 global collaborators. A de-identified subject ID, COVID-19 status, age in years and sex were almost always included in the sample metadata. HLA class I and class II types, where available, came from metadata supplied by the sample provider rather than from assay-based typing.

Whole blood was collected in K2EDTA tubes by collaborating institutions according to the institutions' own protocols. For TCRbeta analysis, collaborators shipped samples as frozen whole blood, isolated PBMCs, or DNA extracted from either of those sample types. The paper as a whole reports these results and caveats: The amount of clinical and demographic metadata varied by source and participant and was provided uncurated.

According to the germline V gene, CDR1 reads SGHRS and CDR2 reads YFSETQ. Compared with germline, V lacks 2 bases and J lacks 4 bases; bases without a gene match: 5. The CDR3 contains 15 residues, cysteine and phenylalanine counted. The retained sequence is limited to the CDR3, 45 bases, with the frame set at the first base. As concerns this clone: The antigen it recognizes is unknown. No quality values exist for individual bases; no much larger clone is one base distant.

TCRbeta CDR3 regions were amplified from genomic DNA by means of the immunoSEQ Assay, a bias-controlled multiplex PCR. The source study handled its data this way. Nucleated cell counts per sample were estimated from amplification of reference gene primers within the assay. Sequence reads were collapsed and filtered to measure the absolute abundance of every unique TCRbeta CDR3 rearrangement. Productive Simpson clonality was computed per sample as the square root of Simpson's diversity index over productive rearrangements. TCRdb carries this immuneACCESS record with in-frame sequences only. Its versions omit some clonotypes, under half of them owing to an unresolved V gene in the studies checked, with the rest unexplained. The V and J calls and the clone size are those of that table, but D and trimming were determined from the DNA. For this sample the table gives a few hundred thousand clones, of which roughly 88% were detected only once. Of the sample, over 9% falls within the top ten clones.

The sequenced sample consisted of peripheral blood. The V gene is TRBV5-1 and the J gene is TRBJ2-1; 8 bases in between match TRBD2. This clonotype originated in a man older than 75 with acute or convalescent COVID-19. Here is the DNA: TGCGCCAGCAGCTTAGGGGCGGGGGGATACAATGAGCAGTTCTTC. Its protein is CASSLGAGGYNEQFF.